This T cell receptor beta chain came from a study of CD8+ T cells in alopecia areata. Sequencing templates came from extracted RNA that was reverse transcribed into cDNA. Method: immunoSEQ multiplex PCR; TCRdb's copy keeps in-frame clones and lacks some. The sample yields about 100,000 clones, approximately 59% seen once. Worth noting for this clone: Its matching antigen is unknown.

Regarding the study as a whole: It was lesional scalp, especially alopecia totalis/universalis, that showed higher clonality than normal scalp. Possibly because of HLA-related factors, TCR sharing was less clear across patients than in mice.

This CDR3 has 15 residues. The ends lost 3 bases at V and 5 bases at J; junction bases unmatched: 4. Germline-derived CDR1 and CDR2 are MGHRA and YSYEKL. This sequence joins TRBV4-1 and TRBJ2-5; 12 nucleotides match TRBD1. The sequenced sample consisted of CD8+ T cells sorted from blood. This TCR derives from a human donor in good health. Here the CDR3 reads CASSHGTGGVETQYF. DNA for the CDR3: TGCGCCAGCAGCCATGGGACAGGGGGCGTCGAGACCCAGTACTTC.